The T cell receptor beta chain described here comes from a study of cytomegalovirus exposure and HLA in healthy donors. Among the roughly 120 subjects of the validation cohort, separate from the approximately 700-subject first cohort, were the donors. Overall study results and limits: The authors listed around 150 TCR beta chains as cytomegalovirus-associated. With high specificity and sensitivity, the classifier reportedly diagnosed cytomegalovirus status. In the approximately 120 validation repertoires, a later analysis found that first-cohort TCR clusters tended to co-occur.

Regarding this clone: The antigen is not known.

Repertoires were generated with immunoSEQ multiplex PCR, while TCRdb's copy carries only in-frame clones and drops some. The sample contains 150,000 to 200,000 clones, roughly 89% of which appear only once. After removal of 1 base from V and 4 bases from J, the junction contained 4 bases not matched to a gene. The CDR3 runs to 14 residues. Germline CDR1 is LNHNV and CDR2 is YYDKDF (reference sequence). The gene calls are TRBV15 and TRBJ2-7; TRBD1 matches at 7 bases. What was sequenced was PBMCs. This TCR came from a woman aged 18 to 35 in good health and CMV-seropositive. DNA for the CDR3: TGTGCCACCAGCAGAGGTAGGGGGCTTTACGAGCAGTACTTC. Residues: CATSRGRGLYEQYF.